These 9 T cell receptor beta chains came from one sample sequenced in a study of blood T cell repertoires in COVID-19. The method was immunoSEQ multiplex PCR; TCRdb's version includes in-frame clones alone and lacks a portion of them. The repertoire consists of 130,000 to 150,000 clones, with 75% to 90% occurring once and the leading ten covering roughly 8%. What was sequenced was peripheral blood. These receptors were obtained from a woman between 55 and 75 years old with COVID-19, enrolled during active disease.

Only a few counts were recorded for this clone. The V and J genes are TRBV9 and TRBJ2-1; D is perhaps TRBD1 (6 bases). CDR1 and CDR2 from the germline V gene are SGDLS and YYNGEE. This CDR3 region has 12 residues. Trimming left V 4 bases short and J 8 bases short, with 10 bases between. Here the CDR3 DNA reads TGTGCCAGCAGCCAACAGGGCTATGAGCAGTTCTTC. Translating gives CASSQQGYEQFF.

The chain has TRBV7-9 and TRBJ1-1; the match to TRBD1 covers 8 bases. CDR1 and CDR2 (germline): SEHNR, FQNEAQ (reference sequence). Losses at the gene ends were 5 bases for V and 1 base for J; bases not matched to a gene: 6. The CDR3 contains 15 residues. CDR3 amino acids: CASSARQGRNTEAFF. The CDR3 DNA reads TGTGCCAGCAGCGCCCGACAGGGGAGGAACACTGAAGCTTTCTTT.

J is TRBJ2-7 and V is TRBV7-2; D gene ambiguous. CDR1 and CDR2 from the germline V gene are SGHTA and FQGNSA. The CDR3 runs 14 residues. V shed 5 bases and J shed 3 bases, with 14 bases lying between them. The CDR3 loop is CASSAVVEVYEQYF. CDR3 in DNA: TGTGCCAGCAGCGCCGTTGTAGAGGTCTACGAGCAGTACTTC.

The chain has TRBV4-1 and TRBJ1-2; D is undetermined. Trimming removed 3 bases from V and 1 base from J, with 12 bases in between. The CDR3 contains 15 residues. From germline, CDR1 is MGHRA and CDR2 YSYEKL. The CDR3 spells CASSQSARLNYGYTF. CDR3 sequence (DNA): TGCGCCAGCAGCCAGAGTGCCAGGCTTAACTATGGCTACACCTTC.

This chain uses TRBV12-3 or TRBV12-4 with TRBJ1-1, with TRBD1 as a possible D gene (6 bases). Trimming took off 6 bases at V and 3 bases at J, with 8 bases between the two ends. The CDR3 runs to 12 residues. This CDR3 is CASSTGYTEAFF. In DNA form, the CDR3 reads TGTGCCAGCAGCACAGGGTACACTGAAGCTTTCTTT.

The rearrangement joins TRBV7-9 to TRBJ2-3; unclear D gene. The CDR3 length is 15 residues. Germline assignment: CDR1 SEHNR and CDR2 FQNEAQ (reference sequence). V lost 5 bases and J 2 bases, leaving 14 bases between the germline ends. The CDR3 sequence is CASSPKERITDTQYF. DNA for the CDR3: TGTGCCAGCAGCCCCAAAGAGCGCATCACAGATACGCAGTATTTT.

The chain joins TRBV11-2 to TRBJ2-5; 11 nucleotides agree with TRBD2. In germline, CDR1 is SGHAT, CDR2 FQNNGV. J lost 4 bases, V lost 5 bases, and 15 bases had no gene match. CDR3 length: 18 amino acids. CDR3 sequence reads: CASSTLGTSGRRGETQYF. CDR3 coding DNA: TGTGCCAGCAGCACTCTCGGGACTAGCGGACGGAGGGGAGAGACCCAGTACTTC.

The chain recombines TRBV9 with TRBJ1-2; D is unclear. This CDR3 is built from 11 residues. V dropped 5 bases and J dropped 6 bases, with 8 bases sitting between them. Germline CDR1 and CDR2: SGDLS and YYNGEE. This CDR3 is CASSQTHGYTF. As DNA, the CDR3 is TGTGCCAGCAGTCAGACACATGGCTACACCTTC.

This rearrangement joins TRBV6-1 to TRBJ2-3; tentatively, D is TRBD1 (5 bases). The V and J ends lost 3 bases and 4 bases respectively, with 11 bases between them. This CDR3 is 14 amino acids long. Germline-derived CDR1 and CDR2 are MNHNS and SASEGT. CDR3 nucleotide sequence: TGTGCCAGCAGTGATGATACAGGTGCAGATACGCAGTATTTT. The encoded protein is CASSDDTGADTQYF.